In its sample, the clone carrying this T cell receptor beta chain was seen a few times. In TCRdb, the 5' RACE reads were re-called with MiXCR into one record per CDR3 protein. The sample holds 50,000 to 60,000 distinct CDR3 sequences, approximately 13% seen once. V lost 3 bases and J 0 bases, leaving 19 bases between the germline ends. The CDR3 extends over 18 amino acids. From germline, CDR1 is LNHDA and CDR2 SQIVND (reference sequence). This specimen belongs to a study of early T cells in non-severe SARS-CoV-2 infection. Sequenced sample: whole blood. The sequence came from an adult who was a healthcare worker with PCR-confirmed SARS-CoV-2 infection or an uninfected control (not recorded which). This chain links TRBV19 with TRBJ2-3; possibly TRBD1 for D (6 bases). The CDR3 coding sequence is TGTGCCAGTAGTATGAACAGGGTTGGGGAATCTAGCACAGATACGCAGTATTTT. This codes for CASSMNRVGESSTDTQYF.